Shown below are 13 T cell receptor beta chains from a single sample sequenced in a study of T cell responses to AZD1222 COVID-19 vaccine. The table came from immunoSEQ multiplex PCR; TCRdb's copy has only in-frame clones and leaves some out. The table lists approximately 90,000 clones, approximately 89% of them singletons. The sequencing used peripheral blood, collected on day 0 of AZD1222 vaccination. These receptors were obtained from an adult in good health.

The V call is TRBV11-2, the J call TRBJ1-1; D uncertain. The V and J ends lost 5 bases and 1 base respectively, with 8 bases between them. The germline CDR1 and CDR2 sequences are SGHAT and FQNNGV. CDR3 size: 13 residues. CDR3 coding DNA: TGTGCCAGCAGCCCCCCAGCGAACACTGAAGCTTTCTTT. The encoded protein is CASSPPANTEAFF.

V gene TRBV2 combines with J gene TRBJ1-2; maybe TRBD1 (6 bases). Germline lookup yields CDR1 SNHLY and CDR2 FYNNEI. CDR3 length equals 14 residues. V lost 3 bases to trimming and J lost 4 bases, with 12 bases between them. CDR3 sequence (DNA): TGTGCCAGCAGTGAGGGCAGGGGTAGCTATGGCTACACCTTC. Translated: CASSEGRGSYGYTF. The full variable domain, rest sourced from reference TRBV2 and TRBJ1-2, is EPEVTQTPSHQVTQMGQEVILRCVPISNHLYFYWYRQILGQKVEFLVSFYNNEISEKSEIFDDQFSVERPDGSNFTLKIRSTKLEDSAMYFCASSEGRGSYGYTFGSGTRLTVV.

The chain is built from TRBV14 and TRBJ1-6, with TRBD1 matching over 7 bases. Trimming cost V 6 bases and J 10 bases; bases outside gene matches: 6. The CDR3 covers 13 residues. Per germline, CDR1 SGHDN and CDR2 FVKESK. The DNA for the CDR3 is TGTGCCAGCAGGGAACAGGGGCAATCACCCCTCCACTTT. Residues: CASREQGQSPLHF.

The V call is TRBV29-1, the J call TRBJ2-2; weak D call: TRBD1 (6 bases). Germline values: CDR1 SQVTM, CDR2 ANQGSEA. V shed 6 bases and J shed 4 bases, with 15 bases lying between them. This CDR3 has 14 residues. The CDR3 loop reads CSVQPQGPTGELFF. CDR3 sequence (DNA): TGCAGCGTACAACCACAGGGTCCCACCGGGGAGCTGTTTTTT.

The chain combines TRBV27 with TRBJ2-1; D gene unclear. Germline CDR1 and CDR2: MNHEY and SMNVEV (reference sequence). The CDR3 consists of 15 residues. Trimming cost V 3 bases and J 4 bases, with 13 bases left between them. CDR3 in DNA: TGTGCCAGCAGTTTTGGTGGGGTAGAATACAATGAGCAGTTCTTC. Amino acid sequence: CASSFGGVEYNEQFF.

This chain links TRBV7-9 with TRBJ2-2, with a weak D call TRBD2 (5 bases). The germline V gene has CDR1 SEHNR and CDR2 FQNEAQ (reference sequence). The CDR3 is 14 amino acids. V was cut by 4 bases and J by 7 bases, with 13 bases left in between. The CDR3 sequence: CASSYVSGNGELFF. The CDR3 DNA follows: TGTGCCAGCAGCTATGTGAGCGGTAACGGGGAGCTGTTTTTT.

The chain combines TRBV2 with TRBJ2-3; 8 bases align to TRBD2. Germline CDR1 SNHLY, CDR2 FYNNEI. J lost 1 base, V lost 6 bases, and 9 bases had no gene match. This CDR3 comprises 16 residues. CDR3 in amino acids: CASSARVSGGTDTQYF. The DNA for the CDR3 is TGTGCCAGCAGCGCACGGGTTAGCGGGGGCACAGATACGCAGTATTTT.

The chain employs TRBV12-3 or TRBV12-4 and TRBJ1-1; TRBD1 matches 7 bases. Trimming at V came to 9 bases and at J to 7 bases, leaving 5 bases not matched to a gene. The CDR3 has 11 residues. The CDR3 loop reads CASQGGLEAFF. The CDR3 DNA reads TGTGCCAGTCAGGGGGGTCTTGAAGCTTTCTTT.

CDR3 DNA sequence: TGTGCCAGGGGGACAGGGGAAGCCCCTTGTGAAAAACTGTTTTTT. Its protein product is CARGTGEAPCEKLFF. This chain uses TRBV6-4 with TRBJ1-4, with 10 bases identical to TRBD1. This CDR3 comprises 15 residues. V lost 9 bases to trimming and J lost 7 bases; unmatched junction nucleotides: 11. Germline V gives CDR1 MRHNA, CDR2 SNTAGT.

The gene calls are TRBV7-8 and TRBJ1-1; 9 nucleotides agree with TRBD1. V trimming: 4 bases; J trimming: 5 bases; junction bases outside the gene matches: 8. CDR1 and CDR2 (germline): SGHVS, FQNEAQ. The length of the CDR3 is 15 residues. CDR3 loop: CASSSGTGSSTEAFF. The CDR3 nucleotides are TGTGCCAGCAGCTCCGGGACAGGGTCGAGTACTGAAGCTTTCTTT. Looking up the rest from reference TRBV7-8 and TRBJ1-1 gives the full variable domain: GAGVSQSPRYKVAKRGQDVALRCDPISGHVSLFWYQQALGQGPEFLTYFQNEAQLDKSGLPSDRFFAERPEGSVSTLKIQRTQQEDSAVYLCASSSGTGSSTEAFFGQGTRLTVV.

Only a few counts were recorded for this clone. The chain carries TRBV12-3 or TRBV12-4 and TRBJ1-5, with D perhaps TRBD1 (5 bases). Trimming removed 6 bases from V and 5 bases from J, with 11 bases in between. The CDR3 contains 13 residues. The CDR3 loop is CASSRDSYQPQHF. The CDR3 DNA sequence: TGTGCCAGCAGCCGCGACAGTTATCAGCCCCAGCATTTT.

The rearrangement links TRBV11-2 to TRBJ2-2, with D possibly TRBD2 on 5 matching bases. The V gene lost 5 bases and the J gene lost 7 bases, with 20 bases spanning the gap. From germline, CDR1 is SGHAT and CDR2 FQNNGV. The length of the CDR3 is 16 residues. CDR3 bases: TGTGCCAGCAGCAAAATGAGGGCAGGCTCGGGCGGGGAGCTGTTTTTT. Protein sequence: CASSKMRAGSGGELFF.

The chain carries TRBV11-2 and TRBJ1-4; D unresolved. CDR1 and CDR2 from the germline V gene are SGHAT and FQNNGV. Trimming pared 0 bases from V and 0 bases from J, leaving 8 bases between. The CDR3 totals 16 residues. The CDR3 nucleotides read TGTGCCAGCAGCTTAGAGCTCGCTGCAACTAATGAAAAACTGTTTTTT. Translated: CASSLELAATNEKLFF. Drawing the rest from reference TRBV11-2 and TRBJ1-4, the complete variable domain is EAGVAQSPRYKIIEKRQSVAFWCNPISGHATLYWYQQILGQGPKLLIQFQNNGVVDDSQLPKDRFSAERLKGVDSTLKIQPAKLEDSAVYLCASSLELAATNEKLFFGSGTQLSVL.